The subject of this entry is one T cell receptor (beta chain). The antigen remains unidentified. Broader study findings: In terms of TCR gene usage, tumor memory CD4+ T cells clustered together with blood and lymph node memory CD4+ cells, as well as with lymph node naive CD4+ cells.

Each CDR3 protein is one row after TCRdb ran MiXCR on the 5' RACE reads. This sample yields nearly 55,000 distinct CDR3 sequences, of which almost 25% are seen a single time; around 3% belongs to the top ten. Naive CD4+ cells had CD25+ Tregs removed. Germline V gives CDR1 SGHVS, CDR2 FQNEAQ. The V end was cut by 1 base, the J end by 3 bases, with 10 bases between. The CDR3 sequence is 14 residues long. The V and J genes are TRBV7-8 and TRBJ2-7; D is unclear. This sequence originates from a female donor with breast cancer. Specimen: tumor-infiltrating naive CD4+ T cells sorted from the breast tumor. Subset specified: naive CD4+ T cells, CD4+CD45RA+CD25-. The CDR3 here is CASSLGRNFYEQYF. The CDR3 nucleotides are TGTGCCAGCAGCTTAGGACGCAACTTCTACGAGCAGTACTTC.